This T cell receptor (beta chain) comes out of a study of blood T cells in healthy people across ages. Combining a sample-barcoded 5' primer with a J-beta primer mix, a second PCR ran for roughly 6 to 12 cycles. TCRdb reanalysed the 5' RACE reads using MiXCR and keeps one entry per CDR3 protein. This sample has roughly 700,000 distinct CDR3 sequences; about 25% occur once, and the top ten carry roughly a tenth. Notes on the study in general: Higher naive T cell percentage went strongly together with higher TCR beta diversity.

The trim removed 0 bases at V and 4 bases at J, leaving 7 bases unmatched. The germline CDR1 and CDR2 sequences are DFQATT and SNEGSKA (reference sequence). CDR3 size: 15 residues. For this clonotype: Antigen specificity is unknown.

Peripheral blood samples of roughly 9.8 milliliters were drawn from each donor. Extraction yielded at least 5 micrograms of total RNA per sample. These data were also reused for a study on T cells of mothers and their children. That paper adds: Every mother produced more than 8 million TCR beta CDR3 reads, whereas every child provided around 3 million.

The receptor's source is a boy under 18 in good health. Specimen: blood. The chain recombines TRBV20-1 with TRBJ2-7; 9 nucleotides align to TRBD2. In DNA, the CDR3 is TGCAGTGCTAGAGAAACCCTAGCGGGAAAATACGAGCAGTACTTC. As protein: CSARETLAGKYEQYF.